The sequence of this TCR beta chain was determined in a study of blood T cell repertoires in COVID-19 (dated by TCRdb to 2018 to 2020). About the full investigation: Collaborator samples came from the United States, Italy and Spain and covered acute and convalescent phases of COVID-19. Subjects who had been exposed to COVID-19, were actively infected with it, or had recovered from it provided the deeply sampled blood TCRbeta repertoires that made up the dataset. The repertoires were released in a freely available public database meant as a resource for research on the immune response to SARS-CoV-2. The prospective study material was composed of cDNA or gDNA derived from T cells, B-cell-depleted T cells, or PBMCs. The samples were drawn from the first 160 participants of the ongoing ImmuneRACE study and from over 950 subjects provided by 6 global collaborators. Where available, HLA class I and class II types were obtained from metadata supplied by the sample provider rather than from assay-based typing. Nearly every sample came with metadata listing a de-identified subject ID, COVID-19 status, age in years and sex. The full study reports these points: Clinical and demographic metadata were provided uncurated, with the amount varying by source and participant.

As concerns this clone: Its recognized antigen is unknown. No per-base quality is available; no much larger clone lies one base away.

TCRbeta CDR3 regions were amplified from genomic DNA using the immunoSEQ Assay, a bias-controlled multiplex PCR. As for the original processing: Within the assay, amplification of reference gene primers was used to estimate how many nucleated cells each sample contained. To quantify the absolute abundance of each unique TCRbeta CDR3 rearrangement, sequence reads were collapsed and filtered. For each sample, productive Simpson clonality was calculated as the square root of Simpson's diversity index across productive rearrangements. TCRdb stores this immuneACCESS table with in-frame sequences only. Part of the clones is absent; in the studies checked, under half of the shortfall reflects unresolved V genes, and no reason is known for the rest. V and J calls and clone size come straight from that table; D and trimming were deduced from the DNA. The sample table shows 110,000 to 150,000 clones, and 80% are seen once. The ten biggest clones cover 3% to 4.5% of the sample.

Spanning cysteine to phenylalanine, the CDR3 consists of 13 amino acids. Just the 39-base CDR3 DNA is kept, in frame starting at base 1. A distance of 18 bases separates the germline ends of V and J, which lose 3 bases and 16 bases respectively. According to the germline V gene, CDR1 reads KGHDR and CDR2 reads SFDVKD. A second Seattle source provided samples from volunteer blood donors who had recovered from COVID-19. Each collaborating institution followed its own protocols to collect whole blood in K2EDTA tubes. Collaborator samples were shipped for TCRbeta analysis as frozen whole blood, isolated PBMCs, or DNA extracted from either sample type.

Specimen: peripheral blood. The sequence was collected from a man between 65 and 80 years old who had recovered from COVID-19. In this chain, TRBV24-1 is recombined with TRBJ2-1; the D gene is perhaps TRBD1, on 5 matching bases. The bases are TGTGCCACCAGTGATCTCCCCTGGGGCGTTAAATTCTTC. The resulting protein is CATSDLPWGVKFF.